The 19 T cell receptor beta chains below were found in one sample sequenced in a study of CD8 T cells in ankylosing spondylitis. TCRdb fed the 5' RACE reads into MiXCR, producing one record per CDR3 protein. The sample has almost 400,000 distinct CDR3 sequences; approximately 20% are singletons. Study outcomes and limitations: Blood from ankylosing spondylitis patients appeared to carry a characteristic roughly 8-variant TCR beta motif.

These receptors' targets are unknown. Sequencing input: blood, either unsorted or a sorted T cell fraction (not recorded which). These receptors all come from a male donor with ankylosing spondylitis.

This clonotype was found a few times. V usage is TRBV28 and J usage is TRBJ1-4, with 7 bases identical to TRBD1. CDR1 is MDHEN, CDR2 SYDVKM, per germline. Germline trimming cut 4 bases from V and 5 bases from J; bases unmatched to any gene: 7. There are 15 residues in the CDR3. The CDR3 coding sequence is TGTGCCAGCAGTTCGAGACAGGGATTCAATGAAAAACTGTTTTTT. This gives the protein CASSSRQGFNEKLFF.

J is TRBJ2-1 and V is TRBV4-1; 10 nucleotides match TRBD2. The junction had 10 bases not matched to a gene; V was cut back by 3 bases and J by 8 bases. CDR3 length: 16 residues. The germline V gene has CDR1 MGHRA and CDR2 YSYEKL. CDR3 DNA: TGCGCCAGCAGCCAGCCAGCGGGAGGGCCCTCTGATGAGCAGTTCTTC. Translation gives CASSQPAGGPSDEQFF.

In its sample, this clonotype was seen a few times. This rearrangement joins TRBV10-3 to TRBJ2-1; 9 positions agree with TRBD2. Germline loops: CDR1 ENHRY, CDR2 SYGVKD. The CDR3 length is 16 residues. J gave up 8 bases and V 4 bases, and 12 bases lay outside the gene matches. In DNA, the CDR3 is TGTGCCATCAGTGTTGGTAGCGGGAGTATTTCTGATGAGCAGTTCTTC. Protein sequence: CAISVGSGSISDEQFF.

The chain employs TRBV11-3 and TRBJ1-1; possibly TRBD1 for D (5 bases). In germline, CDR1 is SGHNT, CDR2 YENEEA. The CDR3 loop spans 14 amino acids. Trimming shortened V by 4 bases and J by 4 bases, and 13 bases separated the two germline ends. Here the CDR3 reads CASSYFRGGTEAFF. CDR3 DNA: TGTGCCAGCAGCTACTTCCGCGGGGGCACTGAAGCTTTCTTT.

This rearrangement joins TRBV10-3 to TRBJ2-5; unclear D gene. V was cut by 2 bases and J by 7 bases, with 17 bases left in between. From germline, CDR1 is ENHRY and CDR2 SYGVKD. The CDR3 runs 15 residues. The CDR3 protein is CAISEGQATKGTQYF. The CDR3 DNA reads TGTGCCATCAGTGAGGGCCAGGCCACCAAGGGGACCCAGTACTTC.

The genes are TRBV3-1 and TRBJ1-2, with no clear D. CDR1 LGHDT and CDR2 YNNKEL come from the germline V gene (reference sequence). The length of the CDR3 is 16 residues. Trimming cost V 0 bases and J 0 bases, with 11 bases left between them. CDR3 nucleotide sequence: TGTGCCAGCAGCCAAGATCTTAGGGCAGCTAACTATGGCTACACCTTC. It translates to CASSQDLRAANYGYTF.

The rearrangement uses TRBV7-9 and TRBJ2-7; TRBD1 matches at 7 bases. CDR3 size: 16 residues. The germline V gene has CDR1 SEHNR and CDR2 FQNEAQ (reference sequence). Unmatched junction bases numbered 12, after V lost 5 bases and J lost 2 bases. Here the CDR3 DNA reads TGTGCCAGCAGCACCCCGCGAGGGGGCGTCACCTACGAGCAGTACTTC. It codes for CASSTPRGGVTYEQYF.

The V and J genes are TRBV14 and TRBJ2-7; D possibly matches TRBD1 or TRBD2 (5 bases each). Germline CDR1 reads SGHDN; CDR2 reads FVKESK. The CDR3 extends over 14 amino acids. Trimming pared 4 bases from V and 2 bases from J, leaving 12 bases between. The CDR3 nucleotides read TGTGCCAGCAGCCCCTGGGACGGCACCTACGAGCAGTACTTC. Protein product: CASSPWDGTYEQYF.

This chain uses TRBV14 with TRBJ2-3, with D tentatively TRBD1 or TRBD2 (5 bases each). The CDR3 runs 12 residues. Germline V gives CDR1 SGHDN, CDR2 FVKESK. V shed 4 bases and J shed 12 bases, with 14 bases lying between them. The CDR3 region has the DNA TGTGCCAGCAGCCGGGACCGGGCATCACAGTATTTT. Its protein is CASSRDRASQYF.

There are many counts of this clonotype. The genes are TRBV5-1 and TRBJ2-3; 8 bases align to TRBD2. The V gene's germline CDR1 is SGHRS and CDR2 YFSETQ. The CDR3 runs to 15 residues. V lost 4 bases, J lost 6 bases, and 10 bases stayed unmatched. The CDR3 region has the DNA TGCGCCAGCAGCCTCCACGGGACTAGTATGGATACGCAGTATTTT. Translation gives CASSLHGTSMDTQYF.

The genes are TRBV28 and TRBJ1-2; D gene unclear. Trimming left V 6 bases short and J 0 bases short, with 17 bases between. CDR3 length: 16 residues. The germline V gene has CDR1 MDHEN and CDR2 SYDVKM. DNA of the CDR3: TGTGCCAGCAGGATCTCCAGTTCGGACGCTAACTATGGCTACACCTTC. As protein: CASRISSSDANYGYTF.

This clonotype has a handful of counts. This chain joins TRBV12-3 or TRBV12-4 and TRBJ2-2; a possible D gene is TRBD2 (6 bases). The CDR3 runs to 16 residues. Trimming shortened V by 5 bases and J by 3 bases, and 16 bases separated the two germline ends. Here the CDR3 DNA reads TGTGCCAGCAGTGCAACGTCCAGGAGGGACACCGGGGAGCTGTTTTTT. It encodes CASSATSRRDTGELFF.

There are a few counts of this clonotype. The rearrangement joins TRBV5-1 to TRBJ2-7, with 7 positions matching TRBD2. Germline lookup yields CDR1 SGHRS and CDR2 YFSETQ. V gave up 0 bases and J gave up 0 bases; unmatched junction bases: 12. The CDR3 contains 18 residues. The CDR3 reads CASSLGVSSGEPSYEQYF. As DNA, the CDR3 is TGCGCCAGCAGCTTGGGAGTCTCTAGCGGCGAGCCCTCCTACGAGCAGTACTTC.

This clonotype was observed a few times. The chain recombines TRBV14 with TRBJ2-2, with 7 bases lining up with TRBD1. This CDR3 spans 16 amino acids. V lost 3 bases and J lost 1; bases outside the gene matches: 5. Germline lookup yields CDR1 SGHDN and CDR2 FVKESK. The CDR3 sequence: CASSQRTGENTGELFF. CDR3 DNA: TGTGCCAGCAGCCAGAGGACAGGAGAGAACACCGGGGAGCTGTTTTTT.

This clonotype occurred a few times. The V gene is TRBV4-2, the J gene TRBJ2-1; TRBD1 matches 9 bases. This CDR3 is built from 16 residues. Per germline, CDR1 LGHNA and CDR2 YNFKEQ. The J segment lost 7 bases and the V segment lost 0 bases, leaving 7 bases of the junction unmatched. CDR3 in DNA: TGTGCCAGCAGCCAAGATCCACAGGGGGCACGAAATGAGCAGTTCTTC. Its translation is CASSQDPQGARNEQFF.

This clonotype was detected a few times. This chain connects TRBV5-1 to TRBJ2-5; no definite D call. Per germline, CDR1 SGHRS and CDR2 YFSETQ. The CDR3 covers 13 residues. V dropped 4 bases and J dropped 4 bases, with 11 bases sitting between them. For the CDR3, the DNA is TGCGCCAGCAGCCTTTCCTACAGAGAGACCCAGTACTTC. It translates to CASSLSYRETQYF.

J is TRBJ2-1 and V is TRBV6-5; 9 nucleotides match TRBD1. CDR1 is MNHEY, CDR2 SVGAGI, per germline. With V trimmed by 4 bases and J by 9 bases, 7 bases remained unmatched. This CDR3 is 14 amino acids long. DNA of the CDR3: TGTGCCAGCAGTTCAAGGGGACAGGGTGGTGAGCAGTTCTTC. Amino acids: CASSSRGQGGEQFF.

The CDR3, as DNA: TGTGCCAGCAGTTACAGGCGTTCTAGCGGGAGGCTTGGTGAGCAGTTCTTC. Residues: CASSYRRSSGRLGEQFF. The gene calls are TRBV6-5 and TRBJ2-1; TRBD2 matches 11 bases. The CDR3 is 17 amino acids. Per the germline V gene, CDR1 is MNHEY and CDR2 is SVGAGI. Trimming at V came to 2 bases and at J to 9 bases, leaving 12 bases not matched to a gene.

The genes are TRBV12-3 or TRBV12-4 and TRBJ1-5; D is uncertain. V shed 7 bases and J shed 3 bases, with 7 bases lying between them. The CDR3 is 12 residues long. This chain's CDR3 is CASTELNQPQHF. CDR3 coding DNA: TGTGCCAGCACAGAACTCAATCAGCCCCAGCATTTT.